The rows below give T cell receptor beta chains drawn from one sample of a study of shared clonotypes between healthy human individuals. Profiled with immunoSEQ multiplex PCR; TCRdb holds only in-frame clones, not every one. The sample records over 1.5 million clones, nearly 99% being singletons. The source material was naive CD4+ T cells sorted from blood. The receptors come from a young man in good health. Both conserved end residues are part of each CDR3. The D gene is left open where the match is weak. Clone size is stated in some rows and not others, as once, few, many or a class when expanded.

TRBV6-6,TRBJ2-1,NA,NA,15,CASRPSGSSYNEQFF,TGTGCCAGCAGACCGTCGGGGAGCTCCTACAATGAGCAGTTCTTC
TRBV18,TRBJ2-5,NA,TRBD1,15,CASSPVQGNVQTQYF,TGTGCCAGCTCACCCGTACAGGGGAATGTGCAGACCCAGTACTTC
TRBV9,TRBJ2-3,once,NA,14,CASSVVSRRDTQYF,TGTGCCAGCAGCGTAGTGTCTCGTCGGGATACGCAGTATTTT
TRBV20-1,TRBJ2-7,NA,NA,10,CSAKGYEQYF,TGCAGTGCTAAAGGATACGAGCAGTACTTC
TRBV18,TRBJ2-3,once,TRBD2,22,CASSRRRASGTSGRSSTDTQYF,TGTGCCAGCTCACGTCGACGGGCGTCCGGGACTAGCGGGAGGTCTAGCACAGATACGCAGTATTTT
TRBV21-1,TRBJ2-3,NA,NA,16,CASRQPGLAEEDTQYF,TGTGCCAGCAGACAACCGGGACTAGCGGAGGAAGATACGCAGTATTTT
TRBV25-1,TRBJ2-5,NA,TRBD2,17,CASSESFGRTSAETQYF,TGTGCCAGCAGTGAATCCTTTGGTCGAACTAGCGCGGAGACCCAGTACTTC
TRBV18,TRBJ1-4,NA,NA,15,CASSPAGLGNEKLFF,TGTGCCAGCTCACCGGCGGGGTTGGGGAATGAAAAACTGTTTTTT
TRBV9,TRBJ2-7,NA,TRBD1,16,CASSASPTGGSYEQYF,TGTGCCAGCAGCGCGAGCCCTACAGGGGGCTCCTACGAGCAGTACTTC
TRBV28,TRBJ2-7,NA,NA,15,CASTSGDNLYYEQYF,TGTGCCAGCACCAGCGGGGACAATCTCTACTACGAGCAGTACTTC
TRBV15,TRBJ2-1,NA,NA,15,CASSPGLSSYNEQFF,TGTGCCAGCAGCCCGGGACTTAGCTCCTACAATGAGCAGTTCTTC
TRBV9,TRBJ2-7,NA,NA,13,CASSVATTSEQYF,TGTGCCAGCAGCGTAGCTACGACCTCCGAGCAGTACTTC
TRBV28,TRBJ2-7,NA,NA,15,CASSLWSGVSYEQYF,TGTGCCAGCAGTTTATGGTCAGGAGTCTCCTACGAGCAGTACTTC
TRBV10-3,TRBJ1-5,NA,TRBD1,13,CAIGDRGSQPQHF,TGTGCCATCGGGGACAGGGGGAGTCAGCCCCAGCATTTT
TRBV11-3,TRBJ2-1,NA,NA,16,CASSQMWVGSYNEQFF,TGTGCCAGCAGTCAAATGTGGGTGGGTTCCTACAATGAGCAGTTCTTC
TRBV7-9,TRBJ2-7,NA,TRBD2,13,CASSQTSGSEQYF,TGTGCCAGCAGCCAGACTAGCGGGAGCGAGCAGTACTTC
TRBV19,TRBJ2-1,NA,NA,13,CATGDSRTREQFF,TGTGCCACCGGGGACTCCCGCACACGTGAGCAGTTCTTC
TRBV7-9,TRBJ2-1,NA,NA,13,CASSSGWDNEQFF,TGTGCCAGCAGCTCAGGATGGGACAATGAGCAGTTCTTC
TRBV5-4,TRBJ2-4,NA,NA,16,CASSLGSRVGKNIQYF,TGTGCCAGCAGCTTGGGGTCCAGGGTAGGCAAAAACATTCAGTACTTC
TRBV5-1,TRBJ2-7,NA,NA,16,CASSLVLGPRRDEQYF,TGCGCCAGCAGCTTGGTTCTGGGACCACGGAGAGACGAGCAGTACTTC
TRBV14,TRBJ1-2,NA,NA,15,CASSQVFTGVYGYTF,TGTGCCAGCAGCCAAGTCTTTACAGGCGTCTATGGCTACACCTTC
TRBV18,TRBJ2-7,NA,NA,13,CASSSKPDYEQYF,TGTGCCAGCTCATCTAAACCGGACTACGAGCAGTACTTC
TRBV6-4,TRBJ2-1,once,TRBD2,14,CATSASGYYNEQFF,TGTGCCACGTCAGCTAGCGGCTACTACAATGAGCAGTTCTTC
TRBV25-1,TRBJ2-5,NA,NA,18,CASSEKGGTITGVETQYF,TGTGCCAGCAGTGAGAAGGGGGGTACGATTACAGGGGTAGAGACCCAGTACTTC
TRBV7-9,TRBJ1-4,NA,NA,15,CASSLGQGTNEKLFF,TGTGCCAGCAGCTTAGGGCAGGGAACGAATGAAAAACTGTTTTTT
TRBV15,TRBJ2-1,NA,TRBD2,17,CATSREGGAGGYNEQFF,TGTGCCACCAGCAGAGAGGGCGGAGCGGGAGGCTACAATGAGCAGTTCTTC
TRBV6-5,TRBJ1-5,NA,TRBD1,13,CASSDRVGQPQHF,TGTGCCAGCAGCGACAGGGTTGGTCAGCCCCAGCATTTT